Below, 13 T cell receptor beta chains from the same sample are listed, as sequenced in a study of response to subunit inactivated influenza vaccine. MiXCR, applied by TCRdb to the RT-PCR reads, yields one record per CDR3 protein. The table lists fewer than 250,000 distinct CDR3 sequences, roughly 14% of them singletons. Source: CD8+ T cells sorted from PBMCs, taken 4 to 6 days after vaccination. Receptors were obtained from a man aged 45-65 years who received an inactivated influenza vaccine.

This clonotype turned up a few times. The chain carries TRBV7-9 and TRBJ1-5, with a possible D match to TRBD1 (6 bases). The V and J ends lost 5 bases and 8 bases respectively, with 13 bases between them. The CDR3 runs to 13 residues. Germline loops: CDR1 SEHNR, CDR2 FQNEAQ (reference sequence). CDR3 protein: CASSPGGGKPQHF. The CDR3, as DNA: TGTGCCAGCAGCCCCGGGGGCGGTAAGCCCCAGCATTTT.

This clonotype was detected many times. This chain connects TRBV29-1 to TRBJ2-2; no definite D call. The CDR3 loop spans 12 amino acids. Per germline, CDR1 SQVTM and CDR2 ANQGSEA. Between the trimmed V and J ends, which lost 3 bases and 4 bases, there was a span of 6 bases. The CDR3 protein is CSVDSPTGELFF. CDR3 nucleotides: TGCAGCGTTGACAGTCCCACCGGGGAGCTGTTTTTT.

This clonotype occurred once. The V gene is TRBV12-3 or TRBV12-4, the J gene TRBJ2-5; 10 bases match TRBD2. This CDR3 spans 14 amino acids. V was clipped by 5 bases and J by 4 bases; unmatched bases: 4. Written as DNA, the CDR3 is TGTGCCAGCAGTCCACTAGCGGGATTAGAGACCCAGTACTTC. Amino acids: CASSPLAGLETQYF.

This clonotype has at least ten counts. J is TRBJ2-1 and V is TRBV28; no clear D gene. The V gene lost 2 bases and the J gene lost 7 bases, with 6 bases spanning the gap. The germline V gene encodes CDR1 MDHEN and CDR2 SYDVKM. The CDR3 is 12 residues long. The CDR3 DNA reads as TGTGCCAGCAGTTTAATCGGGAATGAGCAGTTCTTC. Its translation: CASSLIGNEQFF.

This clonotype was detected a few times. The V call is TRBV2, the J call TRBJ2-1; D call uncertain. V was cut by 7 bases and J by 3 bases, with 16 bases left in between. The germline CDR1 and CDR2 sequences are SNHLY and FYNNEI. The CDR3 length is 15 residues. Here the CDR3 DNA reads TGTGCCAGCAACCCGACGAACCTACTCTACAATGAGCAGTTCTTC. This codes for CASNPTNLLYNEQFF.

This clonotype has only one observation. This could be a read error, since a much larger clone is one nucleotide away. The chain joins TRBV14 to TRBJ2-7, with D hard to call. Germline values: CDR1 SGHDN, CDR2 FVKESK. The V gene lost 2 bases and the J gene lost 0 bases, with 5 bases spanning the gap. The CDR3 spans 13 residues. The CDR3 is CASSQRSSYEQYF. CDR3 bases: TGTGCCAGCAGCCAAAGGAGCTCCTACGAGCAGTACTTC.

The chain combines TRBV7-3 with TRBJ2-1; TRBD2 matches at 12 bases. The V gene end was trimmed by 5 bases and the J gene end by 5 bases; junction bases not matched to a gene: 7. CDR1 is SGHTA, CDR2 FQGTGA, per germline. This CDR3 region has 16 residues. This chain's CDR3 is CASSPEGLAGNNEQFF. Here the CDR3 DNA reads TGTGCCAGCAGCCCGGAAGGACTAGCGGGAAACAATGAGCAGTTCTTC.

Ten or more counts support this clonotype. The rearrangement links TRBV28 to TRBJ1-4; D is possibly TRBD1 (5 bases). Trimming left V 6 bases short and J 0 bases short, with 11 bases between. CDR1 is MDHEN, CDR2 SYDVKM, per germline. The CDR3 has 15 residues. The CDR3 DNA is TGTGCCAGCAGCCTGACAGACGCAACTAATGAAAAACTGTTTTTT. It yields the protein CASSLTDATNEKLFF.

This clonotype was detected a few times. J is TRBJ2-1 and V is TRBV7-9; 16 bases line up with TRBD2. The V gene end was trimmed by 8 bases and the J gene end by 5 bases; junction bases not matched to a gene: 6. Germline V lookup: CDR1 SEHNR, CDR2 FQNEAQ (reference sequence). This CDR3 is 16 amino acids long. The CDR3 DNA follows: TGTGCCAGCGGGGGACTAGCGGGGGGGATGCACAATGAGCAGTTCTTC. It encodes CASGGLAGGMHNEQFF.

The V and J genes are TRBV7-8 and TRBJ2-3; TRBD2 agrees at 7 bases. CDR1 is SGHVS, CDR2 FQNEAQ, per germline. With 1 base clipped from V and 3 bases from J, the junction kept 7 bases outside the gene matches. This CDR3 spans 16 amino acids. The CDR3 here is CASSLVEGGFTDTQYF. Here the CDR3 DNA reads TGTGCCAGCAGCTTAGTTGAGGGAGGGTTTACAGATACGCAGTATTTT. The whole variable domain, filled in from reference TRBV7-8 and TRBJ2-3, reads GAGVSQSPRYKVAKRGQDVALRCDPISGHVSLFWYQQALGQGPEFLTYFQNEAQLDKSGLPSDRFFAERPEGSVSTLKIQRTQQEDSAVYLCASSLVEGGFTDTQYFGPGTRLTVL.

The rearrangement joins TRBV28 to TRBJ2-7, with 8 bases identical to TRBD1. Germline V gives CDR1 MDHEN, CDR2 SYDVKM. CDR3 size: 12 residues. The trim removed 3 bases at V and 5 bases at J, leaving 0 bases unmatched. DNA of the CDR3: TGTGCCAGCAGTTTGGACAGGGACGAGCAGTACTTC. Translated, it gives CASSLDRDEQYF.

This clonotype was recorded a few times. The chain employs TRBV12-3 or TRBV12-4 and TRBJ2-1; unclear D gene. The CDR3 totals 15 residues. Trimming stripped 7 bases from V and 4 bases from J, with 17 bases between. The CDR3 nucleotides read TGTGCCAGCAATTCCGGGTTGTGGGATTACAATGAGCAGTTCTTC. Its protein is CASNSGLWDYNEQFF.

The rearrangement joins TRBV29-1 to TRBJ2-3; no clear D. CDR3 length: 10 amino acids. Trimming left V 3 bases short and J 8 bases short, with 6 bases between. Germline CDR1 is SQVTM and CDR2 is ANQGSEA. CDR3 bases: TGCAGCGTTGATCCGGGTACGCAGTATTTT. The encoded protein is CSVDPGTQYF.